The 24 T cell receptor beta chains in this list originate from one sample, sequenced in a study of OX40 agonist ivuxolimab in advanced cancers. Using immunoSEQ multiplex PCR, the repertoire was profiled, and TCRdb retains in-frame clones only, with some absent. The sample records more than 65,000 clones, 85% being singletons. Sequenced material: CD4+ or CD8+ T cells sorted from blood, taken in a trial of the OX40 agonist ivuxolimab. These receptors came from an adult with an advanced solid tumor such as melanoma, head and neck, liver or kidney cancer.

V usage is TRBV7-9 and J usage is TRBJ2-5; tentatively, D is TRBD2 (5 bases). The length of the CDR3 is 15 residues. V was shortened by 5 bases and J by 5 bases, with 18 bases between the two germline ends. Germline assignment: CDR1 SEHNR and CDR2 FQNEAQ (reference sequence). In nucleotides, the CDR3 is TGTGCCAGCAGCGCCCAGGCTGGCGGGCGGGAGACCCAGTACTTC. Its translation is CASSAQAGGRETQYF.

The table lists this clone with a few counts. Here the CDR3 reads CASSESNRGALGNEQFF. The CDR3 DNA is TGTGCCAGCAGTGAATCAAACAGGGGGGCCCTTGGAAATGAGCAGTTCTTC. The chain recombines TRBV25-1 with TRBJ2-1; TRBD1 matches 8 bases. The V and J ends lost 1 base and 7 bases, in that order; junction bases with no gene match: 12. The germline gives CDR1 MGHDK, CDR2 SYGVNS. The length of the CDR3 is 17 residues.

The chain couples TRBV6-5 to TRBJ2-7, with 13 bases fitting TRBD2. The CDR3 covers 16 residues. V shed 0 bases, J shed 2 bases, and the junction held 1 base outside the gene matches. In germline, CDR1 is MNHEY, CDR2 SVGAGI. The CDR3 DNA reads TGTGCCAGCAGTTACTCGGGGACTAGCGGGGCCTACGAGCAGTACTTC. Protein sequence: CASSYSGTSGAYEQYF.

This clone came up once. The rearrangement joins TRBV30 to TRBJ1-3; D remains unclear. Germline CDR1 and CDR2: GTSNPN and SVGIG (reference sequence). The CDR3 sequence is 13 residues long. V was pared by 1 base and J by 0 bases, with 4 bases between. CDR3 in DNA: TGTGCCTGGAGTGCGCTCTCTGGAAACACCATATATTTT. Translation: CAWSALSGNTIYF.

The table lists this clone with a few counts. The chain is built from TRBV7-8 and TRBJ2-1, with D maybe TRBD2 (6 bases). Germline V lookup: CDR1 SGHVS, CDR2 FQNEAQ. CDR3 length: 14 residues. The V end was cut by 7 bases, the J end by 7 bases, with 17 bases between. The CDR3 here is CASTRDPAGNEQFF. CDR3 sequence (DNA): TGTGCCAGCACCCGGGACCCGGCGGGGAATGAGCAGTTCTTC.

The chain carries TRBV19 and TRBJ2-7, with 7 bases matching TRBD1. Unmatched junction bases numbered 3, after V lost 5 bases and J lost 2 bases. Germline values: CDR1 LNHDA, CDR2 SQIVND (reference sequence). This CDR3 is 13 amino acids long. CDR3 nucleotides: TGTGCCAGTAGTGCGACAGGGCCCTACGAGCAGTACTTC. Translating it yields CASSATGPYEQYF.

V usage is TRBV2 and J usage is TRBJ2-3; D call uncertain. The germline gives CDR1 SNHLY, CDR2 FYNNEI. This CDR3 region has 14 residues. V lost 3 bases and J 1 base, leaving 8 bases between the germline ends. This CDR3 is CASSEEGRTDTQYF. The DNA for the CDR3 is TGTGCCAGCAGTGAGGAAGGGCGCACAGATACGCAGTATTTT.

The chain links TRBV5-8 to TRBJ2-7; the D call may be TRBD1 or TRBD2 (5 bases each). V was pared by 1 base and J by 6 bases, with 11 bases between. Germline values: CDR1 SGHTS, CDR2 YDEGEE. The length of the CDR3 is 13 residues. The CDR3 here is CASSLRGTGEQYF. In DNA form, the CDR3 reads TGTGCCAGCAGCTTGCGAGGGACGGGCGAGCAGTACTTC. The entire variable domain, with the rest obtained from reference TRBV5-8 and TRBJ2-7, is as follows: EAGVTQSPTHLIKTRGQQATLRCSPISGHTSVYWYQQALGLGLQFLLWYDEGEERNRGNFPPRFSGRQFPNYSSELNVNALELEDSALYLCASSLRGTGEQYFGPGTRLTVT.

This chain uses TRBV30 with TRBJ1-3, with 8 bases identical to TRBD1. J gave up 0 bases and V 0 bases, and 4 bases lay outside the gene matches. Germline CDR1 and CDR2: GTSNPN and SVGIG (reference sequence). The length of the CDR3 is 16 residues. CDR3 sequence (DNA): TGTGCCTGGAGTGTAGCAGGGGGCTCCTCTGGAAACACCATATATTTT. The encoded protein is CAWSVAGGSSGNTIYF.

The chain employs TRBV30 and TRBJ2-1; D might be TRBD1 (5 bases). The CDR3 extends over 12 amino acids. CDR1 is GTSNPN and CDR2 is SVGIG in the germline V gene (reference sequence). The germline V and J ends were trimmed by 5 bases and 7 bases, with 12 bases remaining between them. CDR3 sequence: CAWGAKSNEQFF. The DNA for the CDR3 is TGTGCCTGGGGGGCGAAGAGTAATGAGCAGTTCTTC.

This chain connects TRBV28 to TRBJ1-2; TRBD1 is a possible D gene (5 bases). This CDR3 has 14 amino acids. V was trimmed by 2 bases and J by 3 bases, leaving 10 bases between them. Germline V gene lookup returns CDR1 MDHEN and CDR2 SYDVKM. CDR3 amino acids: CASSLGRADYGYTF. In nucleotides, the CDR3 is TGTGCCAGCAGTTTAGGCAGGGCGGACTATGGCTACACCTTC.

The chain is built from TRBV6-4 and TRBJ2-3; D gene uncertain. The CDR3 extends over 14 amino acids. The ends were cut back, 5 bases at V and 2 bases at J, with 11 bases in the middle. Per germline, CDR1 MRHNA and CDR2 SNTAGT. The CDR3, as DNA: TGTGCCAGCAGTCCCGGCCTACCCACAGATACGCAGTATTTT. This sequence encodes CASSPGLPTDTQYF.

V gene TRBV7-2 combines with J gene TRBJ1-1; D is unclear. Trimming removed 4 bases from V and 8 bases from J, with 8 bases in between. The CDR3 has 11 residues. The V gene's germline CDR1 is SGHTA and CDR2 FQGNSA. CDR3 bases: TGTGCCAGCAGCTCCGGACTGGAAGCTTTCTTT. Translation: CASSSGLEAFF.

This clone has just a few counts. The chain employs TRBV30 and TRBJ1-1; D unresolved. The CDR3 has 15 residues. CDR1 and CDR2 from the germline V gene are GTSNPN and SVGIG (reference sequence). Between the trimmed V and J ends, which lost 0 bases and 1 base, there was a span of 12 bases. CDR3 sequence (DNA): TGTGCCTGGAGTGTACCCGGGTGGGAGAACACTGAAGCTTTCTTT. As protein: CAWSVPGWENTEAFF.

This clone has more than one count but fewer than ten. CDR3: CASSQGRGNNQPQHF. The CDR3 DNA is TGCGCCAGCAGCCAGGGCAGGGGGAACAATCAGCCCCAGCATTTT. The V and J genes are TRBV4-1 and TRBJ1-5; TRBD1 agrees at 7 bases. J was trimmed by 3 bases and V by 3 bases; bases with no gene match: 5. The CDR3 is 15 residues long. Germline CDR1 and CDR2: MGHRA and YSYEKL.

The chain couples TRBV27 to TRBJ2-3; a possible D gene is TRBD2 (6 bases). Germline-derived CDR1 and CDR2 are MNHEY and SMNVEV (reference sequence). This CDR3 has 16 residues. The V end lost 1 base, the J end lost 2 bases, and 13 bases lay between the germline ends. The CDR3 nucleotides are TGTGCCAGCAGTTTATATGGGCGGGACCTCACAGATACGCAGTATTTT. Its protein is CASSLYGRDLTDTQYF.

This clone has a single count. CDR3 nucleotide sequence: TGTGCCAGCAGCCTAACAGCGACCGATGGCTACACCTTC. Translation gives CASSLTATDGYTF. V gene TRBV13 combines with J gene TRBJ1-2; D is undetermined. The germline V gene has CDR1 PRHDT and CDR2 FYEKMQ (reference sequence). V lost 5 bases and J 6 bases, leaving 13 bases between the germline ends. The CDR3 has 13 residues.

Only a few counts were recorded for this clone. This chain joins TRBV5-1 and TRBJ1-4; D is ambiguous. The V and J ends lost 5 bases and 7 bases respectively, with 18 bases between them. The CDR3 length is 15 residues. The germline V gene encodes CDR1 SGHRS and CDR2 YFSETQ. The CDR3 sequence: CASSREYGGGEKLFF. CDR3 in DNA: TGCGCCAGCAGTAGGGAGTACGGAGGTGGTGAAAAACTGTTTTTT.

The genes are TRBV5-1 and TRBJ2-1; D perhaps matches TRBD2 (5 bases). Germline V gene sequence: CDR1 SGHRS, CDR2 YFSETQ. V lost 2 bases to trimming and J lost 6 bases, with 9 bases between them. This CDR3 is built from 13 residues. CDR3 loop: CASSLEGPNEQFF. The CDR3 DNA is TGCGCCAGCAGCTTAGAGGGCCCCAATGAGCAGTTCTTC.

The chain recombines TRBV6-5 with TRBJ1-1; D gene unclear. The germline gives CDR1 MNHEY, CDR2 SVGAGI. The length of the CDR3 is 15 residues. The V and J ends lost 6 bases and 5 bases respectively, with 19 bases between them. CDR3 bases: TGTGCCAGCAGCCCCGAAACGGCAGGTTTGACTGAAGCTTTCTTT. This translates into CASSPETAGLTEAFF.

The genes are TRBV7-8 and TRBJ2-5, with unresolved D. The V end lost 0 bases, the J end lost 2 bases, and 10 bases lay between the germline ends. The CDR3 sequence is 15 residues long. Germline CDR1 reads SGHVS; CDR2 reads FQNEAQ. In nucleotides, the CDR3 is TGTGCCAGCAGCTTAGCGTGGACCTTACAAGAGACCCAGTACTTC. It yields the protein CASSLAWTLQETQYF.

J is TRBJ2-5 and V is TRBV2; TRBD1 matches at 7 bases. This CDR3 spans 17 amino acids. Germline V lookup: CDR1 SNHLY, CDR2 FYNNEI. With V trimmed by 3 bases and J by 2 bases, 12 bases remained unmatched. The CDR3 coding sequence is TGTGCCAGCAGTGACATGAGGACAGGTAGACTACAAGAGACCCAGTACTTC. Its protein product is CASSDMRTGRLQETQYF.

V and J are TRBV18 and TRBJ1-1; D is undetermined. The germline gives CDR1 KGHSH, CDR2 LQKENI. The germline V and J ends were trimmed by 6 bases and 0 bases, with 14 bases remaining between them. This CDR3 has 15 amino acids. The CDR3 protein is CASSPEMGLNTEAFF. For the CDR3, the DNA is TGTGCCAGCTCGCCCGAGATGGGTTTGAACACTGAAGCTTTCTTT.

This clone has just one count. This chain joins TRBV7-9 and TRBJ2-3; D might be TRBD1 or TRBD2, each matching 5 bases. V was cut by 5 bases and J by 4 bases, with 16 bases left in between. CDR3 length equals 15 residues. Germline lookup yields CDR1 SEHNR and CDR2 FQNEAQ (reference sequence). Written as DNA, the CDR3 is TGTGCCAGCAGCCCCGGGACGACGGACGCAGATACGCAGTATTTT. Encoded protein: CASSPGTTDADTQYF.